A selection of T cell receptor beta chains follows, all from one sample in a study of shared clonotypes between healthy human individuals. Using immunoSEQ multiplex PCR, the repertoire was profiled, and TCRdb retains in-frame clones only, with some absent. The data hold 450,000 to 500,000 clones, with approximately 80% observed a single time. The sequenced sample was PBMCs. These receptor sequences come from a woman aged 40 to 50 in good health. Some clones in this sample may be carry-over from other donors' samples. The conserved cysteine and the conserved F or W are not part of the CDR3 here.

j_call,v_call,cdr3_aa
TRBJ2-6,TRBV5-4,ASSQDLGSGANVLT
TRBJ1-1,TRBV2,ASQRRNTEAF
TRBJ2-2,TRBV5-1,ASTSGRDRPGELF
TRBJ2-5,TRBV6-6,ASSQGVGETQY
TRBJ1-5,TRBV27,ASTAQRGPQH
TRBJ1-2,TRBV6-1,ASSEGGRVRGYT
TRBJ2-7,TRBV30,AWRRLAIYEQY
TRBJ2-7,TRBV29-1,SVDGGGSYEQY
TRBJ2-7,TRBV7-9,ASSPGTGEAVEQY
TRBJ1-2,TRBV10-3,AISDDSYYGYT
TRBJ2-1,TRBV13,ASSSTWDRIGNEQF
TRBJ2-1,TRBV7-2,ASSLGNEQF
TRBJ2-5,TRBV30,AWSQAGAETQY
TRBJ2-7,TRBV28,ASSHNYRGVDGQY
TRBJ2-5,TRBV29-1,SAQTGGGETQY
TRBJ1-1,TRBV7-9,ASSTQEGASAF
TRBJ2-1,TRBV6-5,ATLGLAGDNEQF
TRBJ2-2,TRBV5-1,ASSLTGNTGELF
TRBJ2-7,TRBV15,ATSRDLTSGTYEQY
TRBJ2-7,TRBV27,ASSWARSSYEQY
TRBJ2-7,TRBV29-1,SVERGTSGTYEQY
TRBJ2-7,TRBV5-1,ASGGTPGDEQY
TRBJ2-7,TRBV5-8,ASSLVADEQY
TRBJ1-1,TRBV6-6,ASSSHRDTEAF
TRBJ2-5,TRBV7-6,ASSYQETQY
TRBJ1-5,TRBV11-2,ASSRESNQPQH
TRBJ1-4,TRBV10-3,AISLDREKLF
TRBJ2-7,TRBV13,ASSLAQGYSFSSYEQY
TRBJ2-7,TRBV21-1,ASSNRKDYEQY
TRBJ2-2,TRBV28,ASSLSGLAGTGELF
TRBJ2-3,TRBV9,ASSAAGTGTPAY
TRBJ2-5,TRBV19,ASSLRQGQETQY
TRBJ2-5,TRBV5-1,ASSLAGRRETQY
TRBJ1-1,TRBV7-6,ASSRQPGTGSIMNTEAF
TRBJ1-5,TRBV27,ASSTRDQPQH
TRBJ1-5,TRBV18,ASSPAGQPQH
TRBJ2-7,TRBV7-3,ASSLVGAASPHEQY
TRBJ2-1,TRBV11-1,ASSFWTGGRYNEQF
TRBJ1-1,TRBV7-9,ASSSRAGPGRNTEAF
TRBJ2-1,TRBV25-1,ASSELAGGYNEQF
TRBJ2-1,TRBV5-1,ASTRAWTGGYNEQF
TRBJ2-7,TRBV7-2,ASSVAGAQEQY
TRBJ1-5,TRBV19,ASSSDRGTGNQPQH
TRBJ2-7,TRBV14,ASSQLGLGYEQY
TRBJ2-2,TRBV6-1,ASTPQGAGTGELF
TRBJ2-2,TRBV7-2,ASSSYESGELF
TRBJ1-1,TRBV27,ASSLSSRGVAF
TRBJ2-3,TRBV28,ATRDSRTDTQY
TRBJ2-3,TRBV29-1,SVGLAVDTQY
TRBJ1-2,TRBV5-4,ASSLAEWDYGYT
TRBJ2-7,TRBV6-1,ATRRGGDLDEQY
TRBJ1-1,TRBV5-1,ASSLEARANTEAF
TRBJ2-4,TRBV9,ASSVEVQSAKNIQY
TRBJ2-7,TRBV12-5,ADYEQY
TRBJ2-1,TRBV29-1,SVVFGSSYNEQF
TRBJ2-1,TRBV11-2,ASSFYNNEQF